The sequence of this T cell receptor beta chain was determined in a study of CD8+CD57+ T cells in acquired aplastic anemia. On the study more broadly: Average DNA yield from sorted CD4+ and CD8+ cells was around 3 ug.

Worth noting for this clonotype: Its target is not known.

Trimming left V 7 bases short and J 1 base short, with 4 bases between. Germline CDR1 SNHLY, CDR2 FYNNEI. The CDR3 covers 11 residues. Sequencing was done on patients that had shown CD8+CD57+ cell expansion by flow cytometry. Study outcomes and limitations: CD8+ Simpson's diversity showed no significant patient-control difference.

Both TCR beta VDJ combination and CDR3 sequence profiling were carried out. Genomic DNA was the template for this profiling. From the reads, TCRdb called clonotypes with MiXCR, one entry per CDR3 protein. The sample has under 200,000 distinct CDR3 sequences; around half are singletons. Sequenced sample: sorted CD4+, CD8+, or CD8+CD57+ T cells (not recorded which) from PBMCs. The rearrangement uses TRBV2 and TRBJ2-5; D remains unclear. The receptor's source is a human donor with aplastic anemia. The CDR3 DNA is TGTGCCAGCACTACCCAAGAGACCCAGTACTTC. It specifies CASTTQETQYF.